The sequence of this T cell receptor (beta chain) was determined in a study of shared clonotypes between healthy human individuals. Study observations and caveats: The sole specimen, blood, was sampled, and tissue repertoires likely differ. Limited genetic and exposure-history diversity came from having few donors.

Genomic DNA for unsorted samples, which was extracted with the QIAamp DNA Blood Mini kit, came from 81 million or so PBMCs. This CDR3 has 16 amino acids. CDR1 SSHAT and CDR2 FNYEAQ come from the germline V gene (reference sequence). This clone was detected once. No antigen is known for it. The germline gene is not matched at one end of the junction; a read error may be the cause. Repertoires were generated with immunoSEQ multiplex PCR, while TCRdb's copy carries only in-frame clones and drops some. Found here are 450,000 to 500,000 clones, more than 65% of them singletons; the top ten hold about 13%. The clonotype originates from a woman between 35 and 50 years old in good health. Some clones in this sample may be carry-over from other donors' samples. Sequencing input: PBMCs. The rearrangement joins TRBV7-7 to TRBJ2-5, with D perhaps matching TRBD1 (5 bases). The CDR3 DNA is TGTGCTAGCAGCTTAAATCCAGGGTCCCCCCAAGAGACCCAGTACTTC. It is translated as CASSLNPGSPQETQYF.